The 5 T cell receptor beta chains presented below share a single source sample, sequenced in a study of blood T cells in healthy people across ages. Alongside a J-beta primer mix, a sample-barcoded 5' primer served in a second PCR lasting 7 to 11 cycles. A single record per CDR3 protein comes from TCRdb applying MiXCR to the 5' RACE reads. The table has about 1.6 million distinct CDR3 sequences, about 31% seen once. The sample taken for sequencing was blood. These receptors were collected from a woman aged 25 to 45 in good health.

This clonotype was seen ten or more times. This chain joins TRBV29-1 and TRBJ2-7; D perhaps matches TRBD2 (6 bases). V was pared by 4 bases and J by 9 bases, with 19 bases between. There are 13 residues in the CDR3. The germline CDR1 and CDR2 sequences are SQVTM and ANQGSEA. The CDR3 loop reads CSVVSGRTSAQYF. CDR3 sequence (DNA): TGCAGCGTTGTTTCGGGGAGGACATCAGCGCAGTACTTC.

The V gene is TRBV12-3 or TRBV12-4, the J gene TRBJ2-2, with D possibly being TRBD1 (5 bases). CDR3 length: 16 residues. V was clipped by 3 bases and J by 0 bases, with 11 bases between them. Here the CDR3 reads CASSFKGAANTGELFF. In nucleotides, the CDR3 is TGTGCCAGCAGTTTTAAAGGGGCAGCGAACACCGGGGAGCTGTTTTTT.

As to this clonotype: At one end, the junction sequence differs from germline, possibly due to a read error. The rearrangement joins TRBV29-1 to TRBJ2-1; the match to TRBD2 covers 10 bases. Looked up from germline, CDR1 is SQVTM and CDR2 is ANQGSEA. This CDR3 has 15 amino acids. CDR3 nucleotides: TGCAGCGTTTTAACAGCGGGAGGGAGTTACAATAAGCAGTTCTTC. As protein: CSVLTAGGSYNKQFF.

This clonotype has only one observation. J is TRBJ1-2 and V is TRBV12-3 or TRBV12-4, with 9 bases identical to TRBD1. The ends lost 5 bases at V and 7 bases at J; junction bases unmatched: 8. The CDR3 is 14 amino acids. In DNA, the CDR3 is TGTGCCAGCAGTAAACAACAGGGGGCCAGTGGCTACACCTTC. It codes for CASSKQQGASGYTF.

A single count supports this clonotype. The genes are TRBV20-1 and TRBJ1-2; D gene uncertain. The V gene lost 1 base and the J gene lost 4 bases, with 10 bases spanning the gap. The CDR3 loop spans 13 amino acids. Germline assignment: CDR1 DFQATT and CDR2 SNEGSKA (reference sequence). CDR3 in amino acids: CSARVNRTYGYTF. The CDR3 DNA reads TGCAGTGCTAGAGTGAACCGGACCTATGGCTACACCTTC.